The 14 T cell receptor beta chains reported below all come from one sample, sequenced in a study of blood T cell repertoires in COVID-19. Sequenced by immunoSEQ multiplex PCR; TCRdb stores in-frame clones only, minus some. Of some 97,000 clones detected, roughly 90% appear once; the ten largest clones hold around 6%. Sequenced: peripheral blood. All receptors derive from a man aged 65 to 85 with acute or convalescent COVID-19.

The rearrangement links TRBV7-2 to TRBJ2-1; TRBD2 agrees at 10 bases. The germline V gene encodes CDR1 SGHTA and CDR2 FQGNSA. The CDR3 contains 14 residues. V shed 1 base, J shed 10 bases, and the junction held 4 bases outside the gene matches. The CDR3 nucleotides are TGTGCCAGCAGCTTAGAGGGACTAGCGAGGGAGCAGTTCTTC. Amino acids: CASSLEGLAREQFF.

The chain recombines TRBV7-2 with TRBJ2-7; 7 bases agree with TRBD2. With 5 bases clipped from V and 13 bases from J, the junction kept 11 bases outside the gene matches. The length of the CDR3 is 12 residues. The germline V gene encodes CDR1 SGHTA and CDR2 FQGNSA. The CDR3 here is CASSDSGASRYF. CDR3 nucleotide sequence: TGTGCCAGCAGCGACAGCGGGGCCTCCAGATACTTC.

CDR3 sequence reads: CASRGAGNEQFF. The CDR3 bases are TGTGCCAGCCGGGGGGCAGGGAATGAGCAGTTCTTC. The chain couples TRBV11-3 to TRBJ2-1, with D perhaps TRBD2 (7 bases). Trimming stripped 8 bases from V and 7 bases from J, with 12 bases between. This CDR3 region has 12 residues. Per the germline V gene, CDR1 is SGHNT and CDR2 is YENEEA.

The chain has TRBV6-5 and TRBJ2-7, with TRBD1 as a possible D gene (5 bases). V was trimmed by 5 bases and J by 2 bases, leaving 16 bases between them. Germline CDR1 is MNHEY and CDR2 is SVGAGI. This CDR3 region has 15 residues. The DNA for the CDR3 is TGTGCCAGCAGTCCAGATCGCTTAGGGGCCTACGAGCAGTACTTC. It encodes CASSPDRLGAYEQYF.

The V gene is TRBV2, the J gene TRBJ2-1, with D tentatively TRBD2 (5 bases). The germline V and J ends were trimmed by 5 bases and 7 bases, with 12 bases remaining between them. The CDR3 has 13 amino acids. Germline V CDR1 and CDR2: SNHLY, FYNNEI. CDR3 bases: TGTGCCAGCAGTACACACGAGGGTAATGAGCAGTTCTTC. This gives the protein CASSTHEGNEQFF.

This clone occurred once. The chain has TRBV12-5 and TRBJ1-1; tentatively, D is TRBD1 (6 bases). Deletions cut 7 bases from V and 1 base from J, with 13 bases between. The germline V gene encodes CDR1 LGHNT and CDR2 FRNRAP. The CDR3 extends over 14 amino acids. CDR3 sequence reads: CASALLGGNTEAFF. The DNA of the CDR3 is TGTGCTAGTGCCCTACTAGGGGGGAACACTGAAGCTTTCTTT.

The chain is built from TRBV29-1 and TRBJ1-2, with 7 bases that match TRBD1. V lost 1 base, J lost 5 bases, and 7 bases stayed unmatched. Germline V CDR1 and CDR2: SQVTM, ANQGSEA. The length of the CDR3 is 14 residues. CDR3 DNA: TGCAGCGTTGAAGGGGCCAGGGGGAGGTATGGCTACACCTTC. This codes for CSVEGARGRYGYTF.

The rearrangement links TRBV28 to TRBJ2-7, with TRBD1 as a possible D gene (5 bases). CDR3 length: 14 residues. Germline lookup yields CDR1 MDHEN and CDR2 SYDVKM. Trimming stripped 3 bases from V and 0 bases from J, with 9 bases between. The CDR3 here is CASSFIGASYEQYF. The CDR3 DNA sequence: TGTGCCAGCAGTTTTATAGGGGCCTCCTACGAGCAGTACTTC.

V gene TRBV29-1 combines with J gene TRBJ2-1; the match to TRBD2 covers 10 bases. This CDR3 region has 15 residues. Germline assignment: CDR1 SQVTM and CDR2 ANQGSEA. Losses at the gene ends were 2 bases for V and 2 bases for J; bases not matched to a gene: 3. In DNA, the CDR3 is TGCAGCGTTGAACCTAGCGGGAGAGCCTACAATGAGCAGTTCTTC. Translated: CSVEPSGRAYNEQFF.

V usage is TRBV5-1 and J usage is TRBJ2-3; D is ambiguous. Trimming removed 6 bases from V and 2 bases from J, with 7 bases in between. This CDR3 region has 12 residues. In germline, CDR1 is SGHRS, CDR2 YFSETQ. CDR3 nucleotide sequence: TGCGCCAGCAAGGAGCTCACAGATACGCAGTATTTT. Translating gives CASKELTDTQYF.

In its sample, this clone was seen a few times. This same CDR3 is encoded by further DNA sequences in the sample. This sequence joins TRBV7-9 and TRBJ1-3; D is unresolved. The CDR3 runs 12 residues. The ends were cut back, 3 bases at V and 3 bases at J, with 3 bases in the middle. CDR1 is SEHNR and CDR2 is FQNEAQ in the germline V gene (reference sequence). Here the CDR3 DNA reads TGTGCCAGCAGCTTTAATGGAAACACCATATATTTT. Translation gives CASSFNGNTIYF. Using reference TRBV7-9 and TRBJ1-3 for the parts outside the CDR3, the full variable domain is DTGVSQNPRHKITKRGQNVTFRCDPISEHNRLYWYRQTLGQGPEFLTYFQNEAQLEKSRLLSDRFSAERPKGSFSTLEIQRTEQGDSAMYLCASSFNGNTIYFGEGSWLTVV.

The chain joins TRBV5-1 to TRBJ2-7; TRBD2 matches 8 bases. V shed 4 bases, J shed 3 bases, and the junction held 6 bases outside the gene matches. The germline CDR1 and CDR2 sequences are SGHRS and YFSETQ. The CDR3 is made up of 14 amino acids. The CDR3 nucleotides are TGCGCCAGCAGCCCCGGACTAGCCCTCTACGAGCAGTACTTC. This codes for CASSPGLALYEQYF. The full variable domain, its missing parts supplied by reference TRBV5-1 and TRBJ2-7, is KAGVTQTPRYLIKTRGQQVTLSCSPISGHRSVSWYQQTPGQGLQFLFEYFSETQRNKGNFPGRFSGRQFSNSRSEMNVSTLELGDSALYLCASSPGLALYEQYFGPGTRLTVT.

CDR3 sequence reads: CSVSGLAGGPYSYEQYF. The DNA of the CDR3 is TGCAGCGTTTCTGGACTAGCGGGAGGCCCTTACTCCTACGAGCAGTACTTC. The chain uses TRBV29-1 and TRBJ2-7; 14 bases align to TRBD2. The CDR3 loop spans 17 amino acids. The trim removed 5 bases at V and 0 bases at J, leaving 9 bases unmatched. Germline lookup yields CDR1 SQVTM and CDR2 ANQGSEA.

This chain uses TRBV7-9 with TRBJ1-1, with a possible D match to TRBD1 (5 bases). This CDR3 region has 13 residues. The V gene's germline CDR1 is SEHNR and CDR2 FQNEAQ (reference sequence). Between the trimmed V and J ends, which lost 11 bases and 1 base, there was a span of 14 bases. The CDR3 is CAGGFSTNTEAFF. The CDR3 DNA is TGTGCCGGGGGGTTTTCTACGAACACTGAAGCTTTCTTT. Full variable domain (missing parts from reference TRBV7-9 and TRBJ1-1): DTGVSQNPRHKITKRGQNVTFRCDPISEHNRLYWYRQTLGQGPEFLTYFQNEAQLEKSRLLSDRFSAERPKGSFSTLEIQRTEQGDSAMYLCAGGFSTNTEAFFGQGTRLTVV.